This TCR beta chain comes out of a study of Graves' ophthalmopathy and Graves' hyperthyroidism listed by TCRdb under 2018. The study in broad terms: Peripheral blood samples were taken at the time of initial diagnosis, before any treatment was given. The study used signatures of the TCR beta repertoire to tell Graves' ophthalmopathy apart from Graves' hyperthyroidism and to predict which patients would progress to ophthalmopathy. In total, over 130 blood samples were TCR-sequenced: 40 to 45 ophthalmopathy, approximately 80 hyperthyroidism and some 17 hyperthyroidism-to-ophthalmopathy patients. To explore V-J signatures that separate ophthalmopathy from hyperthyroidism, a discovery set of 95 to 100 patients was enrolled, consisting of approximately 45 with ophthalmopathy and approximately 57 with stable hyperthyroidism. The independent validation cohort included some 19 hyperthyroidism patients plus 17 patients who later progressed from hyperthyroidism to ophthalmopathy. In five or six hyperthyroidism patients, T-cell repertoires of thyroid tissue and blood were compared. After sampling, hyperthyroidism patients received methimazole starting at 30 mg daily, and ophthalmopathy patients received high-dose intravenous methylprednisolone.

Ophthalmopathy patients were characterized by moderately to severely active disease, a Clinical Activity Score of at least 3, a NOSPECS grade of at least 4, and a disease duration under 3 months. Patients were excluded if they had other autoimmune diseases, uncontrolled infections, pregnancy or lactation. Diagnosis was based on clinical symptoms, serum thyroxine, TRAb, thyroid ultrasound and orbital computed tomography. Ficoll-Paque density gradient centrifugation was used to isolate PBMCs from about 10 ml of fresh peripheral blood. Total RNA was extracted with Trizol reagent and quality-checked on an Agilent 2100 Bioanalyzer. Counted from cysteine to phenylalanine, this CDR3 has 11 amino acids. CDR3 DNA only is kept here, 33 bases in frame from base 1. Reading the germline V gene (reference sequence) gives CDR1 DFQATT and CDR2 SNEGSKA. For repertoire sequencing, the TCR beta CDR3 regions were amplified from RNA transcripts. The first round was an RT-PCR using HTBI primers with the Qiagen OneStep RT-PCR kit, and this first round was followed by a second-round multiplex PCR, then size selection and purification. Libraries were sequenced on an Illumina HiSeq2000 using paired-end 100 bp reads. The published analysis was carried out like this. SOAPnuke was used to process the reads, throwing out any read that had adapters, had uncalled bases, had a mean Phred below 15, or lacked an exact constant-primer or identifier match. High-quality paired reads were merged with COPE v1.2.5. Unique nucleotide sequences were defined as clonotypes and aligned to IMGT TRB V, D and J references using MiTCR v1.1. The analysis was limited to V-J combinations with a frequency above 0.0001, which together covered approximately 99% of the repertoires. A TCR clonal expansion and chaos score per V-J combination was defined as the ratio of F50 clonal expansion to chaos observed in the TCRdist matrix. Welch's t-statistics and random forest were used to narrow the features down to 10 to 15 V-J combinations, which were then fed into a naive Bayes classifier. The Morisita-Horn index was used to measure how similar the thyroid and blood repertoires were. In TCRdb, the public reads were trimmed at Q25 with fastp and aligned with MiXCR, with productive beta chains retained. When rows share a CDR3 protein, they turn into one entry using the most common DNA and genes. TCRdb, not the original authors, processed these V and J calls. This sample gives 740,000 or so distinct CDR3 sequences in total; roughly 40% of them show up just once. The ten largest clones represent 40% to 55% of the sample.

Points the paper makes about the study in general: Most expanded thyroid clonotypes with frequency above 0.001 were also detected in blood, suggesting blood repertoires may reflect the thyroid immune response. In validation, the model predicted ophthalmopathy progression with about 64% sensitivity and roughly 72% specificity; roughly 11 predicted patients were CT-confirmed with GO in a median of about 7.1 months. Sample size was not statistically predetermined, and group allocation was not concealed from the investigators. The 13-signature model separated ophthalmopathy from stable hyperthyroidism with approximately 85% sensitivity and just under 84% specificity in cross-validation, and 80%/75% in the test set.

This clonotype has ten or more counts. What this receptor recognizes is not known. At one end, the junction sequence differs from germline, possibly due to a read error. This clonotype was sampled from an adult man with Graves' ophthalmopathy. The sequence joins TRBV20-1 to TRBJ1-1; the D segment cannot be called with confidence. The specimen was peripheral blood. The nucleotides are TGCAGTGCTAGAGGAAATCCACAACTGGGCTTT. The encoded protein is CSARGNPQLGF.